This T cell receptor (beta chain) was obtained from a study of early T cells in non-severe SARS-CoV-2 infection. Study in general: Chains were unpaired, as sequencing was done on bulk RNA from unsorted whole blood.

Only a few counts were recorded for this clonotype. CDR3 size: 16 residues. CDR1 and CDR2 (germline): SGHRS, YFSETQ. V dropped 4 bases and J dropped 5; count of bases not matched to a gene: 9. TCRdb itself ran the 5' RACE reads through MiXCR, one entry per CDR3 protein. This table holds roughly 40,000 distinct CDR3 sequences, 5.5% to 6.5% found once. The rearrangement uses TRBV5-1 and TRBJ2-2; 9 positions agree with TRBD2. The sample comprised whole blood. This TCR was recovered from an adult who was a healthcare worker with PCR-confirmed SARS-CoV-2 infection or an uninfected control (not recorded which). CDR3 in amino acids: CASSQPSGGTTGELFF. The CDR3 DNA reads TGCGCCAGCAGCCAACCGAGCGGGGGGACGACCGGGGAGCTGTTTTTT.